The T cell receptor (beta chain) under discussion was sequenced for a study of regulatory T cells in long-lasting Graves disease (dated by TCRdb to the early 2020s). With respect to the entire study: To count as having persistent Graves' disease, a patient had to have received antithyroid drug treatment for over 5 years with TSH receptor autoantibodies remaining persistently positive. TCR sequencing covered some 13 persistent and roughly 20 newly diagnosed Graves' disease patients, some 33 samples in total. This study used TCR sequencing and RNA sequencing of peripheral blood to compare persistent Graves' disease patients against newly diagnosed Graves' disease patients. In the clinical cohort, patients with persistent Graves' disease had used antithyroid drugs for an average of roughly ten years. The study was conducted in China and was registered as a clinical trial. Study-level results and caveats: Sequencing and analysis were restricted to the TCR beta chain. Lower TCR Shannon entropy and fewer highly expanded clones were observed in persistent Graves' disease patients than in newly diagnosed patients, which suggested clonal expansion. A larger number of public clonotypes was shared among persistent patients (around 3,000) than among newly diagnosed patients (roughly 930). TRBV28, TRBJ1-2 and TRBJ2-5 were preferentially used in persistent disease, while TRBV20-1 and TRBJ2-1 were favored in newly diagnosed disease. The authors noted that the small sample size was a limitation that may lower accuracy. Only peripheral blood was studied, because thyroid tissue, the primary lesion, was inaccessible.

V is trimmed back by 3 bases and J by 6 bases, and the junction contains 7 bases that no gene match accounts for. CDR1 and CDR2, per the germline V gene, are SGDLS and YYNGEE. From the cysteine through the phenylalanine, the CDR3 covers 14 amino acids. Of the read, only the CDR3 DNA is kept; its 42 bases are in frame from base 1. This clonotype turned up a few times. The antigen it recognizes is unknown. Base qualities are missing; no much larger clone stands one base away. Libraries were made using multiplex PCR. The instrument given in TCRdb is Illumina HiSeq 4000. To build TCR beta libraries, CDR3 regions were amplified by Arm-PCR using iRepertoire HTBI primers. Before sequencing, the PCR products went through gel purification. Regarding the original processing steps: A total of some 60 TRBV and under 15 TRBJ segments were identified across samples and were used for gene usage analysis of CDR3 amino acid clonotypes. COPE and FqMerger were used to merge filtered high-quality paired reads into contigs. Contigs were aligned with BLAST to IMGT TRBV, TRBD and TRBJ reference genes, and CDR3 was defined per IMGT. Highly expanded clones were defined as clonotypes with a frequency above 0.1%. Shannon entropy was used to measure repertoire diversity, and the Gini coefficient was used to measure V-J evenness. Public clonotypes were defined as clonotypes shared by more than one individual. The raw public reads went through TCRdb reprocessing: fastp at Q25, MiXCR clone calling, in-frame beta chains kept. Rows merge per CDR3 protein into single entries with the most common DNA and genes. V and J calls and clone size were set by TCRdb, not the authors. The sample has about 470,000 distinct CDR3 sequences on record, roughly 20% of them singletons. The top ten clones comprise 7% to 9.5% of the sample.

The label giving this sample's time point can be read as: persistent/refractory GD, antithyroid drugs over 5 years with positive TRAb. For both TCR sequencing and RNA sequencing, RNA was extracted from PBMCs in TRIzol. Graves' disease was diagnosed according to American Thyroid Association guidelines. The patients came from an endocrinology department in Xi'an, China. From each patient, approximately 9.9 milliliters of peripheral blood was collected into an EDTA anticoagulant tube. PBMCs were isolated by Ficoll Paque Plus density gradient separation without further T cell sorting. An Agilent 2100 Bioanalyzer and agarose gel were used to assess RNA quality, and a NanoDrop 2000 was used to measure RNA concentration.

The V and J genes are TRBV9 and TRBJ1-1, with 8 middle bases fitting TRBD1. The TCR was taken from a female donor with Graves disease. The sequences come from peripheral blood mononuclear cells (PBMCs), collected when the disease was refractory, from a patient treated with antithyroid drugs. CDR3 protein: CASSAQEQGAEAFF. The DNA reads TGTGCCAGCAGCGCCCAAGAACAGGGGGCTGAAGCTTTCTTT.